The entry that follows covers one TCR beta chain sequence. This clone was observed once. Its antigen is unknown. No per-base quality is available; no much larger clone lies one base away. This sample was included in a study of T cell responses to AZD1222 COVID-19 vaccine (dated by TCRdb to the early 2020s). Regarding the research as a whole: AZD1222 recipients whose second dose came at about 4 weeks and those whose second dose came at about 12 weeks were combined into one group, since spike-specific TCR depth and breadth did not differ between the two schedules. A total of approximately 240 trial participants underwent TCR sequencing, of whom nearly 210 received two doses of AZD1222 and about 26 received two doses of the MenACWY control vaccine. Trial participants were enrolled by age into subgroups of 18-55, 56-69 and 70-plus years, and roughly 160, 29 and 62 TCR-sequenced participants, respectively, were included in these subgroups.

The study at large found these results: A significant rise in spike-specific TCR breadth and depth was observed after two AZD1222 doses relative to day 0 and relative to MenACWY recipients. Nearly half of unique spike-specific TCRs reportedly recognized epitopes outside regions mutated in the B.1.351 and B.1.1.7 variants. The 56-69-year group was small, and its depth increase did not reach significance, likely because of low power. The vaccine-associated CD4 TCRs covered the entire spike protein, and the dominant responses fell in regions 160-218 and 743-854. Conclusions about previously exposed vaccinees were limited because only six AZD1222 recipients were SARS-CoV-2 seropositive at baseline. Participants were mostly white British and included more females than males, and it was suggested by the authors that clonal diversity may have been underestimated. No day 14 peak-response samples were available, so repertoires were characterized only after the peak T cell response.

Reading the label with the study, this specimen's time point is: baseline before first vaccination. Vaccinee samples came from UK trials COV001 and COV002, including a single-blind randomized controlled phase 2/3 trial of AZD1222 (ChAdOx1 nCoV-19) in healthy adults. Trial participant PBMC samples were collected at day 0 and day 28 after the second dose for TCRbeta chain sequencing. The CDR3 regions of human TCRbeta chains were analyzed by immunosequencing. Regarding the original processing steps: TCRs in the repertoires were compared against a reference library of SARS-CoV-2-specific TCRs that had been generated with the MIRA antigen-specificity platform. Breadth was defined as the fraction of unique TCRs that were SARS-CoV-2-associated. Depth was defined as the fraction of total T cells that were SARS-CoV-2-associated. Using the MIRA data, each spike-specific TCR was mapped to the spike region that the TCR reacts to and placed in a CD4 or CD8 class. Log10-transformed breadth and depth values were compared by one-way ANOVA with Sidak's multiple comparisons tests. TCRdb retrieved this table from immuneACCESS and kept in-frame rearrangements only. Not all clones are present; in checked studies, unresolved V genes account for under half, and no reason is known for the remainder. V, J and clone size derive from that table, while D and trimming were established from the DNA sequence. This sample is represented by about 120,000 clones; roughly 90% of them were singletons. Of the sample, around a tenth falls within the top ten clones.

The receptor comes from an adult in good health. The sample consisted of peripheral blood, taken on day 0 of AZD1222 vaccination.

The bases are TGTGCCAGCAGATCGACGGGAGGCGAGCAGTACTTC. Translation gives CASRSTGGEQYF. The sequence is built from TRBV7-2 and TRBJ2-7; 7 bases in the middle match TRBD2. From cysteine to phenylalanine, the CDR3 is 12 amino acids long. Just the 36-base CDR3 DNA is kept, in frame starting at base 1. The germline V gene encodes CDR1 SGHTA and CDR2 FQGNSA. V lost 6 bases and J lost 6 bases, and the count of bases not matched to a germline gene is 5.